This TCR beta chain was recorded in a study of blood T cell repertoires in COVID-19. Whole-study context: COVID-19 samples, acute and convalescent, were from the United States, Italy and Spain. From T cells, B-cell-depleted T cells, or PBMCs came the material, which was cDNA or gDNA.

The CDR3 sequence is 14 residues long. Germline values: CDR1 MNHEY, CDR2 SVGAGI. Germline trimming cut 4 bases from V and 9 bases from J; bases unmatched to any gene: 4. In the original processing: Amplification with reference gene primers provided the estimates of nucleated cell counts. Measured with immunoSEQ multiplex PCR; TCRdb has only the in-frame clones, and not every one. V and J calls and clone size are as listed in that table; D and trimming were resolved from the DNA. The table has around 100,000 clones, around four fifths seen once. This rearrangement joins TRBV6-5 to TRBJ1-6, with 9 bases aligning to TRBD1. The sample taken for sequencing was peripheral blood. The clonotype originates from a man aged 35 to 55 with active or convalescent COVID-19. CDR3 coding DNA: TGTGCCAGCAGTTTCCGGGACAGGGCTTCACCCCTCCACTTT. Translated: CASSFRDRASPLHF.